This passage covers 22 T cell receptor beta chains from one sample sequenced in a study of blood T cell repertoires in COVID-19. Clones were read by immunoSEQ multiplex PCR, and TCRdb kept only the in-frame ones, dropping some. The repertoire holds approximately 160,000 clones, with about four fifths as singletons. The sample comprised peripheral blood. The receptors here all came from a man in his fifties or sixties with active or convalescent COVID-19.

The table lists this clone with a count of one. The rearrangement joins TRBV6-4 to TRBJ2-3; no reliable D call. Per the germline V gene, CDR1 is MRHNA and CDR2 is SNTAGT. This CDR3 spans 16 amino acids. V was shortened by 0 bases and J by 0 bases, with 10 bases between the two germline ends. The CDR3 sequence: CASSDSSAGSTDTQYF. CDR3 in DNA: TGTGCCAGCAGTGACTCGTCGGCAGGTAGCACAGATACGCAGTATTTT.

This chain links TRBV4-2 with TRBJ1-3; D gene uncertain. This CDR3 has 16 residues. With 4 bases removed from V and 0 bases from J, the gap between germline ends came to 13 bases. Germline V gene data show CDR1 as LGHNA and CDR2 as YNFKEQ. The CDR3 here is CASSPPGSDSGNTIYF. Written as DNA, the CDR3 is TGTGCCAGCAGCCCGCCGGGGTCGGACTCTGGAAACACCATATATTTT.

There are a few counts of this clone. This chain joins TRBV18 and TRBJ2-1; a weak D match, TRBD2 (6 bases). Deletions cut 3 bases from V and 2 bases from J, with 14 bases between. Germline V gene sequence: CDR1 KGHSH, CDR2 LQKENI. This CDR3 region has 16 residues. CDR3 loop: CASSPRGKTTYNEQFF. As DNA, the CDR3 is TGTGCCAGCTCACCCCGGGGGAAAACGACCTACAATGAGCAGTTCTTC.

The V call is TRBV2, the J call TRBJ2-7; D unclear. Trimming stripped 2 bases from V and 3 bases from J, with 5 bases between. The CDR3 sequence is 12 residues long. Germline-derived CDR1 and CDR2 are SNHLY and FYNNEI. CDR3 in DNA: TGTGCCAGCAGTGAAACGAGCTACGAGCAGTACTTC. Its translation is CASSETSYEQYF.

This clone appeared a few times. The rearrangement links TRBV5-4 to TRBJ1-4; possible D gene TRBD1, 5 bases. This CDR3 has 16 residues. V dropped 4 bases and J dropped 7 bases, with 20 bases sitting between them. In germline, CDR1 is SGHNT, CDR2 YYREEE (reference sequence). The DNA for the CDR3 is TGTGCCAGCAGCAGTCGCAGGGAAGGAGCGGGTGAAAAACTGTTTTTT. Amino acid sequence: CASSSRREGAGEKLFF.

This sequence joins TRBV7-6 and TRBJ1-1, with D possibly matching TRBD1 (5 bases). This CDR3 comprises 19 residues. With 0 bases removed from V and 1 base from J, the gap between germline ends came to 21 bases. Germline V CDR1 and CDR2: SGHVS, FNYEAQ. This chain's CDR3 is CASSLAQGSTTRGNTEAFF. CDR3 bases: TGTGCCAGCAGCTTAGCGCAGGGCAGTACAACGCGGGGGAACACTGAAGCTTTCTTT.

This clone was counted a single time. V and J are TRBV5-6 and TRBJ2-5, with a possible D match to TRBD2 (5 bases). CDR3 length equals 14 residues. CDR1 is SGHDT and CDR2 is YYEEEE in the germline V gene. V lost 4 bases and J 7 bases, leaving 17 bases between the germline ends. CDR3 residues: CASSPPGVSSTQYF. CDR3 nucleotide sequence: TGTGCCAGCAGCCCACCCGGGGTCAGTTCGACCCAGTACTTC.

The chain recombines TRBV2 with TRBJ2-5; TRBD2 agrees at 7 bases. Looked up from germline, CDR1 is SNHLY and CDR2 is FYNNEI. The CDR3 extends over 14 amino acids. J was trimmed by 2 bases and V by 3 bases; bases with no gene match: 3. CDR3 loop: CASSDGRGQETQYF. CDR3 coding DNA: TGTGCCAGCAGTGATGGGCGGGGGCAAGAGACCCAGTACTTC.

The CDR3 reads CASGQGANYGYTF. The CDR3 DNA reads TGTGCCTCGGGACAGGGGGCAAACTATGGCTACACCTTC. The genes are TRBV12-3 or TRBV12-4 and TRBJ1-2; 12 bases align to TRBD1. This CDR3 contains 13 residues. J lost 2 bases, V lost 11 bases, and 3 bases had no gene match.

The table lists this clone with a few counts. The rearrangement links TRBV6-1 to TRBJ1-4, with TRBD1 identical over 7 bases. The length of the CDR3 is 15 residues. V lost 8 bases to trimming and J lost 2 bases; unmatched junction nucleotides: 8. Germline assignment: CDR1 MNHNS and CDR2 SASEGT. CDR3 sequence (DNA): TGTGCCAGCCGACAAGGGGACAGTACTAATGAAAAACTGTTTTTT. It is translated as CASRQGDSTNEKLFF.

The rearrangement uses TRBV7-6 and TRBJ2-5; 7 bases line up with TRBD1. V lost 1 base to trimming and J lost 4 bases; unmatched junction nucleotides: 6. The CDR3 loop spans 15 amino acids. In germline, CDR1 is SGHVS, CDR2 FNYEAQ. The CDR3 coding sequence is TGTGCCAGCAGCTTAGTCAGGGGGATGGCAGAGACCCAGTACTTC. It codes for CASSLVRGMAETQYF.

V gene TRBV10-3 combines with J gene TRBJ1-4; D not resolved. CDR1 and CDR2 from the germline V gene are ENHRY and SYGVKD. The CDR3 consists of 13 residues. The V end lost 3 bases, the J end lost 5 bases, and 7 bases lay between the germline ends. The CDR3 DNA reads TGTGCCATCAGTGAACCCCGGAATGAAAAACTGTTTTTT. Amino acids: CAISEPRNEKLFF.

CDR3 region: CASSKGSAGLSYNEQFF. Here the CDR3 DNA reads TGTGCCAGCAGCAAAGGTAGTGCGGGACTATCCTACAATGAGCAGTTCTTC. The V gene is TRBV21-1, the J gene TRBJ2-1; the table's D call TRBD2 went unverified against the DNA. TRBV21-1 is described as a pseudogene. The CDR3 has 17 residues.

This chain uses TRBV7-2 with TRBJ2-1, with 7 bases that match TRBD2. V dropped 1 base and J dropped 5; count of bases not matched to a gene: 5. The CDR3 runs to 15 residues. Per germline, CDR1 SGHTA and CDR2 FQGNSA. The DNA for the CDR3 is TGTGCCAGCAGCTTAGGGGGACTACTCAACAATGAGCAGTTCTTC. This translates into CASSLGGLLNNEQFF.

This clone was counted a few times. The gene calls are TRBV2 and TRBJ1-2, with D possibly being TRBD1 (5 bases). Germline V lookup: CDR1 SNHLY, CDR2 FYNNEI. This CDR3 contains 13 residues. V was clipped by 1 base and J by 7 bases, with 10 bases between them. CDR3 sequence reads: CASSEGQLSGYTF. The CDR3 coding sequence is TGTGCCAGCAGTGAAGGACAGTTAAGTGGCTACACCTTC.

The genes are TRBV5-5 and TRBJ1-1; 8 nucleotides line up with TRBD1. V shed 2 bases and J 5 bases; nucleotides not matched to a gene: 5. The CDR3 totals 14 residues. Germline V gives CDR1 SGHKS, CDR2 YYEKEE (reference sequence). CDR3 sequence reads: CASSLPQGGTEAFF. The CDR3 bases are TGTGCCAGCAGCTTACCACAGGGGGGAACTGAAGCTTTCTTT.

This clone was seen many times. The chain carries TRBV9 and TRBJ2-7; tentative D call: TRBD2 (5 bases). Per germline, CDR1 SGDLS and CDR2 YYNGEE. CDR3 length: 14 amino acids. Trimming removed 0 bases from V and 3 bases from J, with 10 bases in between. The DNA of the CDR3 is TGTGCCAGCAGCGTAGGAGGGATGGGCTACGAGCAGTACTTC. Translation: CASSVGGMGYEQYF.

V and J are TRBV6-6 and TRBJ2-1, with D perhaps matching TRBD1 (6 bases). Germline V gene data show CDR1 as MNHNY and CDR2 as SVGAGI (reference sequence). CDR3 length: 14 residues. The germline V and J ends were trimmed by 6 bases and 8 bases, with 17 bases remaining between them. The CDR3 loop is CASRVTPGADEQFF. The CDR3 coding sequence is TGTGCCAGCAGAGTTACCCCAGGGGCGGATGAGCAGTTCTTC.

The chain uses TRBV19 and TRBJ2-5; D gene uncertain. V shed 2 bases and J shed 5 bases, with 9 bases lying between them. The CDR3 is 13 amino acids. The germline V gene has CDR1 LNHDA and CDR2 SQIVND (reference sequence). The CDR3 nucleotides are TGTGCCAGTAGTATATCGAGCTTGGAGACCCAGTACTTC. Translated: CASSISSLETQYF. The whole variable domain, remainder taken from reference TRBV19 and TRBJ2-5, is DGGITQSPKYLFRKEGQNVTLSCEQNLNHDAMYWYRQDPGQGLRLIYYSQIVNDFQKGDIAEGYSVSREKKESFPLTVTSAQKNPTAFYLCASSISSLETQYFGPGTRLLVL.

The rearrangement joins TRBV5-4 to TRBJ1-3; 9 bases agree with TRBD1. CDR1 and CDR2 (germline): SGHNT, YYREEE (reference sequence). V was clipped by 4 bases and J by 0 bases; unmatched bases: 17. The CDR3 is 20 amino acids. CDR3 region: CASSPGTGRGIGSSGNTIYF. The DNA for the CDR3 is TGTGCCAGCAGCCCCGGGACAGGGCGGGGGATAGGAAGCTCTGGAAACACCATATATTTT.

CDR3 in amino acids: CATMTWGVHNEQFF. Here the CDR3 DNA reads TGTGCCACCATGACGTGGGGGGTCCACAATGAGCAGTTCTTC. The chain uses TRBV15 and TRBJ2-1; possible D gene TRBD2, 6 bases. Germline V gives CDR1 LNHNV, CDR2 YYDKDF (reference sequence). The CDR3 is 14 amino acids. The germline V and J ends were trimmed by 7 bases and 5 bases, with 15 bases remaining between them.

The CDR3 here is CASSQGGLGHEQFF. Written as DNA, the CDR3 is TGTGCCAGCAGCCAAGGGGGCCTAGGGCATGAGCAGTTCTTC. The chain is built from TRBV14 and TRBJ2-1, with a possible D match to TRBD1 (5 bases). The ends were cut back, 1 base at V and 8 bases at J, with 12 bases in the middle. CDR3 length: 14 residues. Germline-derived CDR1 and CDR2 are SGHDN and FVKESK.